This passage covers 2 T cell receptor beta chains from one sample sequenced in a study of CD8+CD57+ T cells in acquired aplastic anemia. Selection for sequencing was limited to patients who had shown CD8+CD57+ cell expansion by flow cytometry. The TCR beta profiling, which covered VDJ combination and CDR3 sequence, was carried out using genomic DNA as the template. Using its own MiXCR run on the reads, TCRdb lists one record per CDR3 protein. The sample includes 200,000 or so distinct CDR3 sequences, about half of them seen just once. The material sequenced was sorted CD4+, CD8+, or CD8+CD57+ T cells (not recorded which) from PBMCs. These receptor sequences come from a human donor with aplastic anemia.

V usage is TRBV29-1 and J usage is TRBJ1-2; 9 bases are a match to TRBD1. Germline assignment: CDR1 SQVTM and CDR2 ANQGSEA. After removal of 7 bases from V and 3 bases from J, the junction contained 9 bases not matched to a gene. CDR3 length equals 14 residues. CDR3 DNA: TGCAGCGCGACAAACAGGGGGCGAGACTATGGCTACACCTTC. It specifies CSATNRGRDYGYTF.

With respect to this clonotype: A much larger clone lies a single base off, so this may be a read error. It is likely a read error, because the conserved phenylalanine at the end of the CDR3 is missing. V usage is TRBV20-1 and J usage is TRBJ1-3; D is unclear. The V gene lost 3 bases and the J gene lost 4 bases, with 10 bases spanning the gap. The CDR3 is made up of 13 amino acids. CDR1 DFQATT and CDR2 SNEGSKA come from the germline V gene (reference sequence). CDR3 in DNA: TGCAGTGCTAGTCGGACGAGGGGAAACACCATATATCTT. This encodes CSASRTRGNTIYL.